This T cell receptor beta chain comes out of a study of blood T cell repertoires in COVID-19. V shed 0 bases and J 0 bases; nucleotides not matched to a gene: 8. Germline lookup yields CDR1 SGDLS and CDR2 YYNGEE. This CDR3 region has 18 residues. TCRdb keeps only in-frame clones here, not all; method: immunoSEQ multiplex PCR. The table has under 350,000 clones, about 86% seen once. The chain employs TRBV9 and TRBJ2-2, with TRBD2 matching 7 bases. The sequencing input was PBMCs or T cells enriched from blood (not recorded which). The sequence came from a woman aged 40 to 55 with acute COVID-19. The CDR3 DNA is TGTGCCAGCAGCGTAGGGGTAGGACTAGGGGCGAACACCGGGGAGCTGTTTTTT. Encoded protein: CASSVGVGLGANTGELFF.